This TCR beta chain emerged from a study of blood T cells in healthy people across ages (dated by TCRdb to between 2015 and 2016). Background for the entire study: Template switching captured roughly one uniquely barcoded TCR beta cDNA molecule per two T cells in model experiments. Donors were grouped into four age groups: young (average approximately 15 years), middle-aged (39), aged (roughly 62) and long-lived (just over 80). To track age-related changes in TCR beta repertoire diversity, the study relied on deep sequencing normalized with unique cDNA molecular identifiers. Donors of different ages were randomly distributed across sequencing lanes to avoid experimental bias. The study analyzed two additional independent replicas of 1 million unique cDNA reads from the same blood draw for two donors, one aged 18 to 29 and one aged 80 or older. On the study overall, not on this receptor specifically: Because profiling used bulk unsorted PBMCs, naive and antigen-experienced compartments could not be compared conclusively. A strong correlation was found between observed TCR beta diversity and the percentage of naive T cells measured by flow cytometry. Estimates of total diversity from one million sequenced T cells were regarded as lower bounds and underestimates. As age increased, observed TCR beta diversity per million T cells dropped in a roughly linear way, and a significant reduction was already evident by age about 40. Because donor CMV infection status was unknown, age-related changes in expanded clonotypes were potentially confounded. Compared with the aged group, the long-lived group had more naive CD4+ T cells, fewer expanded clones and increased TCR diversity, a pattern suggesting age selection.

For this clonotype: Its antigen is not yet known. The sample holds no much larger clone one base away, and base qualities are not on file.

Systemically healthy Caucasian individuals from Russia, 39 in total and aged roughly 6 to 95 years, were included as donors. Each donor gave ten milliliters of peripheral blood, collected into EDTA-treated Vacutainer tubes. PBMCs were isolated by Ficoll-Paque density-gradient centrifugation, with at least 7 million obtained per sample. Total RNA, at least 5.5 micrograms per sample, was extracted from PBMCs with Trizol reagent. For every donor, an aliquot of PBMCs went through flow cytometry to measure the percentages of naive CD45RAhigh/CD27high T cells. The library was built by means of 5' RACE. Sequencing was performed on an Illumina HiSeq 2500. The second PCR ran for roughly 7 to 12 cycles and used a J-beta primer mix along with a sample-barcoded 5' primer. A unique molecular identifier was introduced onto each TCR beta cDNA molecule by a template-switch 5' adaptor carrying 12 random nucleotides. Each sample yielded at least 3 million CDR3-containing paired-end reads. First-strand cDNA synthesis was performed from all RNA using the Mint cDNA synthesis kit, with priming by a TRBC-specific oligonucleotide. After uracil-DNA glycosylase treatment, a first 18-cycle PCR used universal primers M1SS and BC2_uni_R on all cDNA. On the authors' methods: For normalization, 1 million high-quality reads were randomly selected from each sample, with every read carrying a distinct molecular identifier. Instead of being binned into consensus sequences, reads that shared molecular identifiers were thrown out. MiTCR, set to a Q25 quality threshold and the strictest error-elimination algorithm, was used for CDR3 identification, clonotype clustering and error correction. A nonparametric unseen species model using Euler transformation provided a lower-bound estimate of total TCR beta diversity. Starting from the raw public reads, TCRdb applied fastp trimming at Q25, assembled clones with MiXCR and retained in-frame beta chains. Here each entry gathers all rows of one CDR3 protein and keeps the most common genes and DNA. The V and J calls and clone size are TCRdb's, not the authors'. Across this sample there are 1.5 million to 1.8 million distinct CDR3 sequences, with 42% seen only once. The biggest ten clones account for approximately 4.1% of the sample.

The sample consisted of blood. This receptor was obtained from a woman aged 18-35 years in good health.

The CDR3 here reads CASSALTGSFNYGYTF. Here is the DNA: TGTGCCAGCAGCGCCCTGACAGGGTCGTTTAACTATGGCTACACCTTC. The V gene is TRBV9 and the J gene is TRBJ1-2; 7 of the junction bases match TRBD1. The V end gives up 3 bases and the J end 1 base, leaving 9 bases in the junction not matched to a gene. Counted from cysteine to phenylalanine, this CDR3 has 16 amino acids. The retained sequence is limited to the CDR3, 48 bases, with the frame set at the first base. CDR1 SGDLS and CDR2 YYNGEE were looked up in the germline V gene. This CDR3, with the reference TRBV9 and TRBJ1-2 proteins standing in past its ends, gives the full variable domain DSGVTQTPKHLITATGQRVTLRCSPRSGDLSVYWYQQSLDQGLQFLIQYYNGEERAKGNILERFSAQQFPDLHSELNLSSLELGDSALYFCASSALTGSFNYGYTFGSGTRLTVV.